This record covers a single T cell receptor beta chain. Different DNA sequences within this sample yield the same CDR3. Samples underwent the assay at deep level. The assay was immunoSEQ multiplex PCR, and TCRdb's table has in-frame clones only and misses some. The sample holds about 2 million clones; about 95% are singletons and the top ten take around 1.1%. The record originates from a study of shared clonotypes between healthy human individuals. The CDR3 totals 12 residues. Trimming removed 3 bases at V and 5 bases at J, with 5 bases between. Germline lookup yields CDR1 SGDLS and CDR2 YYNGEE. Naivety among CD8 cells was defined by CD45RO negativity and positive CCR7 selection, thereby excluding terminally differentiated effector memory CD45RA+ cells.

The source material was naive CD8+ T cells sorted from blood. V usage is TRBV9 and J usage is TRBJ1-4; the D is unclear. The source is a man between 18 and 29 years old in good health. In nucleotides, the CDR3 is TGTGCCAGCAGCGCCTCAAATGAAAAACTGTTTTTT. This translates into CASSASNEKLFF.